The clone carrying this T cell receptor (beta chain) was seen ten or more times. This sample is drawn from a study of T-cell reconstitution after alpha-beta-depleted transplantation in children. CDR3 length: 13 amino acids. V lost 7 bases and J 11 bases, leaving 18 bases between the germline ends. The authors prepared the TCRbeta library with unique molecular identifiers. TCRdb passed the PCR reads through MiXCR, listing each CDR3 protein once. The sample yields around 600,000 distinct CDR3 sequences, roughly 15% seen once. The sequences come from PBMCs from the stem cell graft donor, collected from the stem cell graft. The TCR was taken from a human donor who donated a stem cell graft to a child with acute myeloid leukemia. The rearrangement uses TRBV12-3 or TRBV12-4 and TRBJ1-5, with D possibly matching TRBD1 (5 bases). CDR3 residues: CASTGTQGSAQHF. CDR3 in DNA: TGTGCCAGCACCGGGACGCAGGGATCAGCCCAGCATTTT.